This T cell receptor (beta chain) was captured by sequencing in a study of T cell responses to AZD1222 COVID-19 vaccine. As for the study in general: Pooling covered second doses at about 4 or about 12 weeks.

A note on this clone: Its target is not known.

Whole-study findings and limits: As reported, nearly half of all spike-specific TCRs target variant regions that are unmutated. AZD1222 recipients seropositive at baseline numbered only five to seven. There were vaccine-associated CD4 TCRs across spike, dominant at 160-218 and 743-854.

Sequencing was performed with immunoSEQ multiplex PCR; in TCRdb, only in-frame clones are kept and a portion is missing. The profile shows 90,000 to 95,000 clones, 91% of them singletons. V was clipped by 8 bases and J by 10 bases; unmatched bases: 4. The germline V gene encodes CDR1 MNHNY and CDR2 SVGAGI (reference sequence). This CDR3 region has 12 residues. V usage is TRBV6-6 and J usage is TRBJ1-6, with TRBD1 matching over 8 bases. The source of this sequence is an adult in good health. The specimen was peripheral blood, collected on day 0 of AZD1222 vaccination. CDR3: CASAGGRSPLHF. The DNA for the CDR3 is TGTGCCAGCGCAGGGGGCCGGTCACCCCTCCACTTT.